These 29 T cell receptor beta chains originate from one sample sequenced in a study of T-cell reconstitution after alpha-beta-depleted transplantation in children. Unique molecular identifiers were built into the TCRbeta library. TCRdb reanalysed the PCR reads using MiXCR and keeps one entry per CDR3 protein. The repertoire holds about a million distinct CDR3 sequences, with about 26% as singletons. The sequences come from PBMCs, mostly from graft donor cells, collected 360 days after TCRalphabeta/CD19-depleted stem cell transplant. The receptors were sampled from a boy younger than two who had a stem cell transplant for SCID, so the T cells may come from the graft donor.

J is TRBJ1-5 and V is TRBV21-1; whether TRBD1, the table's D call, matches the DNA was not checked. TRBV21-1 is a listed pseudogene. The length of the CDR3 is 14 residues. The CDR3 reads CASGRTGPYQPQHF. CDR3 DNA sequence: TGTGCCAGCGGCCGGACAGGCCCTTATCAGCCCCAGCATTTT.

Only a few counts were recorded for this clonotype. The DNA of the CDR3 is TGCGCCAGCAGGGTTTCCACCGGGACTAACTACAATGAGCAGTTCTTC. Translated, it gives CASRVSTGTNYNEQFF. The chain couples TRBV5-1 to TRBJ2-1; 7 bases match TRBD2. CDR1 and CDR2 (germline): SGHRS, YFSETQ. The CDR3 covers 16 residues. V lost 5 bases to trimming and J lost 3 bases; unmatched junction nucleotides: 11.

This rearrangement joins TRBV7-2 to TRBJ2-7; D may be TRBD1 or TRBD2 (5 bases each). V lost 5 bases to trimming and J lost 3 bases, with 14 bases between them. The CDR3 consists of 14 residues. From germline, CDR1 is SGHTA and CDR2 FQGNSA. The CDR3 loop is CASSPGPNIYEQYF. In DNA form, the CDR3 reads TGTGCCAGCAGCCCGGGACCCAACATCTACGAGCAGTACTTC.

Comment on this clonotype: Just one base apart from a much larger clone, this may be a read error. The gene calls are TRBV12-3 or TRBV12-4 and TRBJ1-5; 7 bases are a match to TRBD1. Trimming at V came to 7 bases and at J to 3 bases, leaving 3 bases not matched to a gene. CDR3 length equals 13 residues. The CDR3: CASTGTVNQPQHF. In DNA, the CDR3 is TGTGCCAGCACCGGGACAGTCAATCAGCCCCAGCATTTT.

The chain recombines TRBV9 with TRBJ2-1; 11 nucleotides align to TRBD2. The ends lost 4 bases at V and 10 bases at J; junction bases unmatched: 7. This CDR3 region has 14 residues. Germline loops: CDR1 SGDLS, CDR2 YYNGEE. The CDR3 nucleotides are TGTGCCAGCAGCTTAATAGCGGGGGGGACCGAGCAGTTCTTC. It translates to CASSLIAGGTEQFF.

The V and J genes are TRBV12-3 or TRBV12-4 and TRBJ2-7; D could derive from TRBD1 or TRBD2 (5 bases each). CDR3 length equals 15 residues. The V end lost 2 bases, the J end lost 3 bases, and 14 bases lay between the germline ends. CDR3 nucleotide sequence: TGTGCCAGCAGTTTACGGGGCGGACGGCACTACGAGCAGTACTTC. Its translation is CASSLRGGRHYEQYF.

This chain connects TRBV20-1 to TRBJ1-5; D ambiguous. CDR3 length: 16 amino acids. The germline V and J ends were trimmed by 3 bases and 0 bases, with 15 bases remaining between them. CDR1 and CDR2 (germline): DFQATT, SNEGSKA (reference sequence). The CDR3 nucleotides read TGCAGTGCTAGGGGATTGGGAGTCAATAGCAATCAGCCCCAGCATTTT. Translated: CSARGLGVNSNQPQHF.

The rearrangement uses TRBV20-1 and TRBJ1-1, with D unresolved. Per the germline V gene, CDR1 is DFQATT and CDR2 is SNEGSKA (reference sequence). V lost 1 base and J lost 1, with 10 bases in between. CDR3 size: 14 residues. Written as DNA, the CDR3 is TGCAGTGCTAGAGTACGGACGGGGAACACTGAAGCTTTCTTT. Translated, it gives CSARVRTGNTEAFF.

This chain connects TRBV2 to TRBJ2-1, with TRBD1 matching over 7 bases. This CDR3 has 14 residues. Trimming removed 3 bases from V and 5 bases from J; junction bases left unmatched: 4. Germline V CDR1 and CDR2: SNHLY, FYNNEI. CDR3 residues: CASSDLTGDNEQFF. In DNA form, the CDR3 reads TGTGCCAGCAGTGACCTCACAGGGGACAATGAGCAGTTCTTC.

This rearrangement joins TRBV6-2 or TRBV6-3 to TRBJ2-7; possibly TRBD1 for D (7 bases). The CDR3 totals 14 residues. Germline V gives CDR1 MNHEY, CDR2 SVGEGT. The V end was cut by 4 bases, the J end by 5 bases, with 15 bases between. The CDR3 coding sequence is TGTGCCAGCAGTTTTGCAGGGGGGCTTAACGAGCAGTACTTC. The encoded protein is CASSFAGGLNEQYF.

The gene calls are TRBV7-8 and TRBJ2-7; D gene unclear. Germline V gene lookup returns CDR1 SGHVS and CDR2 FQNEAQ. The ends were cut back, 1 base at V and 4 bases at J, with 14 bases in the middle. The CDR3 loop spans 15 amino acids. The CDR3, as DNA: TGTGCCAGCAGCTTAGAGGAGATTGGGGAATACGAGCAGTACTTC. Amino acid sequence: CASSLEEIGEYEQYF.

The genes are TRBV6-1 and TRBJ2-3; 11 nucleotides match TRBD2. The trim removed 5 bases at V and 4 bases at J, leaving 8 bases unmatched. CDR1 MNHNS and CDR2 SASEGT come from the germline V gene. The CDR3 covers 16 residues. CDR3 protein: CASSPRLAGISDTQYF. Written as DNA, the CDR3 is TGTGCCAGCAGTCCCCGACTAGCGGGGATCTCAGATACGCAGTATTTT.

The rearrangement links TRBV9 to TRBJ2-2; D is undetermined. Trimming took off 0 bases at V and 2 bases at J, with 8 bases between the two ends. Germline V lookup: CDR1 SGDLS, CDR2 YYNGEE. The CDR3 totals 15 residues. CDR3 loop: CASSVATVNTGELFF. The CDR3 DNA reads as TGTGCCAGCAGCGTAGCAACAGTTAACACCGGGGAGCTGTTTTTT.

A few counts support this clonotype. This chain links TRBV4-3 with TRBJ1-4; D may be TRBD1 (5 bases). The V and J ends lost 3 bases and 5 bases respectively, with 19 bases between them. The length of the CDR3 is 17 residues. CDR1 and CDR2 from the germline V gene are LGHNA and YSLEER. The CDR3 reads CASSHGLAGTENEKLFF. CDR3 DNA sequence: TGCGCCAGCAGCCACGGACTCGCCGGGACCGAGAATGAAAAACTGTTTTTT.

The V gene is TRBV21-1, the J gene TRBJ1-2; the table's D call, TRBD1, has no DNA check behind it. TRBV21-1 is termed a pseudogene. The CDR3 consists of 17 residues. CDR3 DNA sequence: TGTGCCAGCAGCAAAGTGAGGGGGGCGTTCGGTACCAATGGCTACACCTTC. Amino acids: CASSKVRGAFGTNGYTF.

The sample holds a few counts of this clonotype. This chain links TRBV6-5 with TRBJ1-2, with a tentative D call TRBD1 (6 bases). This CDR3 contains 14 residues. The V end was cut by 8 bases, the J end by 4 bases, with 17 bases between. The germline gives CDR1 MNHEY, CDR2 SVGAGI. CDR3 region: CASLRGGGLYGYTF. The DNA of the CDR3 is TGTGCCAGCCTTCGCGGGGGGGGCCTCTATGGCTACACCTTC.

This clonotype was detected a few times. The chain joins TRBV6-1 to TRBJ2-6; D is possibly TRBD2 (5 bases). The V gene lost 9 bases and the J gene lost 2 bases, with 11 bases spanning the gap. Germline lookup yields CDR1 MNHNS and CDR2 SASEGT. The CDR3 totals 14 residues. CDR3 sequence reads: CASMGVAGANVLTF. The CDR3 DNA sequence: TGTGCCAGTATGGGAGTTGCTGGGGCCAACGTCCTGACTTTC.

The chain carries TRBV12-3 or TRBV12-4 and TRBJ2-4, with 8 nucleotides matching TRBD1. The CDR3 contains 16 residues. Trimming removed 4 bases from V and 0 bases from J; junction bases left unmatched: 5. The CDR3 here is CASSSTGGRAKNIQYF. The CDR3 DNA follows: TGTGCCAGCAGTTCTACAGGGGGGAGAGCCAAAAACATTCAGTACTTC.

In its sample, this clonotype was seen a few times. The V call is TRBV5-1, the J call TRBJ2-2, with D perhaps given as TRBD1 or TRBD2 (5 bases each). The length of the CDR3 is 17 residues. V dropped 2 bases and J dropped 5 bases, with 19 bases sitting between them. Germline lookup yields CDR1 SGHRS and CDR2 YFSETQ. The CDR3 region is CASSFLGGSPGTGELFF. For the CDR3, the DNA is TGCGCCAGCAGCTTTTTAGGCGGGTCCCCAGGGACCGGGGAGCTGTTTTTT.

CDR3 in amino acids: CATSERPGPEKLFF. CDR3 nucleotide sequence: TGTGCCACCAGCGAACGCCCGGGACCTGAAAAACTGTTTTTT. J is TRBJ1-4 and V is TRBV15; possible D gene TRBD1, 5 bases. The CDR3 sequence is 14 residues long. The V gene lost 5 bases and the J gene lost 7 bases, with 14 bases spanning the gap. CDR1 and CDR2 (germline): LNHNV, YYDKDF (reference sequence).

This chain uses TRBV5-1 with TRBJ2-3; TRBD2 matches at 9 bases. The V segment lost 0 bases and the J segment 1 base; nucleotides outside the gene matches: 3. There are 16 residues in the CDR3. Germline CDR1 and CDR2: SGHRS and YFSETQ. In DNA form, the CDR3 reads TGCGCCAGCAGCTTGGGCATAGCGGGGGGCACAGATACGCAGTATTTT. It is translated as CASSLGIAGGTDTQYF.

V usage is TRBV28 and J usage is TRBJ2-7; TRBD1 aligns across 7 bases. The germline V gene encodes CDR1 MDHEN and CDR2 SYDVKM. CDR3 length equals 14 residues. Unmatched junction bases numbered 8, after V lost 3 bases and J lost 6 bases. The CDR3 coding sequence is TGTGCCAGCAGTTTGACAGGGCCCTTGGTCGAGCAGTACTTC. Its protein product is CASSLTGPLVEQYF. Full variable domain (rest looked up from reference TRBV28 and TRBJ2-7): DVKVTQSSRYLVKRTGEKVFLECVQDMDHENMFWYRQDPGLGLRLIYFSYDVKMKEKGDIPEGYSVSREKKERFSLILESASTNQTSMYLCASSLTGPLVEQYFGPGTRLTVT.

This clonotype occurred once. J is TRBJ2-3 and V is TRBV18; 10 nucleotides match TRBD2. The CDR3 consists of 15 residues. Germline V gives CDR1 KGHSH, CDR2 LQKENI. Trimming took 3 bases from V and 6 from J; bases not matched to a gene: 6. The chain's CDR3 is CASSPGLAEVDTQYF. As DNA, the CDR3 is TGTGCCAGCTCACCCGGACTAGCGGAGGTCGATACGCAGTATTTT.

Notes on this clonotype: A read error is possible here, since a much larger clone lies one base away. The chain combines TRBV7-8 with TRBJ2-6; D is unclear. Looked up from germline, CDR1 is SGHVS and CDR2 is FQNEAQ. Trimming took off 4 bases at V and 0 bases at J, with 4 bases between the two ends. The CDR3 is 14 amino acids. The CDR3: CASSSYSGANVLTF. The CDR3, as DNA: TGTGCCAGCAGCTCCTACTCTGGGGCCAACGTCCTGACTTTC.

This chain links TRBV5-1 with TRBJ1-2; TRBD1 is a possible D gene (6 bases). Germline V gives CDR1 SGHRS, CDR2 YFSETQ. V dropped 0 bases and J dropped 6 bases, with 15 bases sitting between them. This CDR3 comprises 15 residues. Here the CDR3 reads CASSLVVGAPDGYTF. CDR3 DNA: TGCGCCAGCAGCTTGGTTGTGGGGGCGCCGGATGGCTACACCTTC.

This clonotype has ten or more counts. The chain carries TRBV12-3 or TRBV12-4 and TRBJ2-3; tentative D call: TRBD2 (5 bases). This CDR3 is built from 16 residues. V gave up 0 bases and J gave up 0 bases, with 10 bases separating them. The CDR3 loop is CASSLAQRISTDTQYF. Written as DNA, the CDR3 is TGTGCCAGCAGTTTAGCCCAGCGGATAAGCACAGATACGCAGTATTTT.

This clonotype turned up a few times. The chain uses TRBV5-1 and TRBJ2-5; D is possibly TRBD1 or TRBD2 (6 bases each). Germline V lookup: CDR1 SGHRS, CDR2 YFSETQ. The CDR3 is made up of 14 amino acids. The ends were cut back, 6 bases at V and 5 bases at J, with 17 bases in the middle. CDR3 residues: CASTDGGPKETQYF. In DNA form, the CDR3 reads TGCGCCAGCACTGACGGGGGCCCAAAGGAGACCCAGTACTTC.

This clonotype was detected only once. V is TRBV5-1 and J is TRBJ1-1; possibly TRBD1 for D (5 bases). The CDR3 covers 16 residues. The ends were cut back, 4 bases at V and 0 bases at J, with 16 bases in the middle. The germline V gene has CDR1 SGHRS and CDR2 YFSETQ. DNA of the CDR3: TGCGCCAGCAGCACCGACAGTACCGGCATGAACACTGAAGCTTTCTTT. Its translation is CASSTDSTGMNTEAFF.

This clonotype has more than one count but fewer than ten. The chain combines TRBV12-3 or TRBV12-4 with TRBJ2-5, with TRBD2 identical over 8 bases. The CDR3 totals 16 residues. Germline trimming cut 3 bases from V and 2 bases from J; bases unmatched to any gene: 8. The CDR3 here is CASSLGRGDAQETQYF. CDR3 in DNA: TGTGCCAGCAGTTTGGGGCGGGGGGACGCTCAAGAGACCCAGTACTTC.